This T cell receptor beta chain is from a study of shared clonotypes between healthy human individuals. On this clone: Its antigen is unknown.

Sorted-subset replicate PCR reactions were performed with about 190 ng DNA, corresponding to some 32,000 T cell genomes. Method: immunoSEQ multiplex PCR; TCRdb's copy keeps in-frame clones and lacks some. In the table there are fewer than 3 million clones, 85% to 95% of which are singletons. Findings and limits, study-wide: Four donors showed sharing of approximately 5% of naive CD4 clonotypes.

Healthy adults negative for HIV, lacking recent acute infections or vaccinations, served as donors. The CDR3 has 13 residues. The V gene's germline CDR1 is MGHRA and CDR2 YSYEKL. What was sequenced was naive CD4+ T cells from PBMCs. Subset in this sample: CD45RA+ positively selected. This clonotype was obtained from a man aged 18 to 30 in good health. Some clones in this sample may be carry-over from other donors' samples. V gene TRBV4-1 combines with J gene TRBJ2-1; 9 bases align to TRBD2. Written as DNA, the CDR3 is TGCCCGCAGCGGGGGGAGGGCGGGCATGAGCAGTTCTTC. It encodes CPQRGEGGHEQFF.